One and the same sample provided the 6 T cell receptor beta chains below, sequenced in a study of blood T cell repertoires in COVID-19. TCRdb's table, derived via immunoSEQ multiplex PCR, lists solely in-frame clones and lacks some. The table has 70,000 or so clones, about three quarters seen once; the top ten hold 23%. Material: peripheral blood. All receptors derive from a human donor in a cohort sampled during active COVID-19.

The V call is TRBV6-2 or TRBV6-3, the J call TRBJ2-1, with TRBD2 as a possible D gene (6 bases). V was shortened by 1 base and J by 9 bases, with 13 bases between the two germline ends. CDR1 and CDR2 (germline): MNHEY, SVGEGT. There are 14 residues in the CDR3. CDR3 sequence: CASSYYLAPGEQFF. The CDR3 bases are TGTGCCAGCAGTTACTATCTAGCGCCCGGTGAGCAGTTCTTC.

The chain joins TRBV7-9 to TRBJ2-1; D perhaps matches TRBD2 (6 bases). This CDR3 contains 15 residues. CDR1 and CDR2 (germline): SEHNR, FQNEAQ (reference sequence). The V and J ends lost 5 bases and 8 bases respectively, with 19 bases between them. The CDR3: CASSPGGAPGDEQFF. CDR3 coding DNA: TGTGCCAGCAGCCCCGGAGGGGCCCCCGGGGATGAGCAGTTCTTC.

The gene calls are TRBV23-1 and TRBJ2-3; TRBD1 agrees at 9 bases. TRBV23-1 is classed as an ORF, of uncertain function. After removal of 4 bases from V and 6 bases from J, the junction contained 11 bases not matched to a gene. This CDR3 contains 16 residues. This CDR3 reads CASSLGSGQGRDTQYF. Written as DNA, the CDR3 is TGCGCCAGCAGTCTAGGCTCGGGACAGGGCCGGGATACGCAGTATTTT.

This clone has more than one count but fewer than ten. This sequence joins TRBV5-4 and TRBJ2-5; perhaps TRBD2 as D (6 bases). The CDR3 consists of 14 residues. Germline CDR1 SGHNT, CDR2 YYREEE (reference sequence). Trimming removed 3 bases from V and 4 bases from J, with 13 bases in between. The CDR3 region is CASSSGGLRETQYF. The CDR3 DNA follows: TGTGCCAGCAGCTCTGGGGGACTGAGAGAGACCCAGTACTTC.

This rearrangement joins TRBV10-1 to TRBJ2-1; TRBD2 aligns across 12 bases. This CDR3 has 16 amino acids. CDR1 and CDR2 (germline): WNHNN, SYGVQD (reference sequence). V lost 0 bases, J lost 7 bases, and 4 bases stayed unmatched. The CDR3 DNA reads as TGCGCCAGCAGTGAGTCGGGTCTAGCGGGGGGGAATGAGCAGTTCTTC. Its protein is CASSESGLAGGNEQFF.

In DNA form, the CDR3 reads TGTGCCAGCAGCTTGGGACTAGCTCAGTACTTC. Its translation: CASSLGLAQYF. The chain uses TRBV5-8 and TRBJ2-7, with 7 positions matching TRBD2. With 0 bases clipped from V and 10 bases from J, the junction kept 1 base outside the gene matches. The CDR3 has 11 amino acids. Germline CDR1 and CDR2: SGHTS and YDEGEE.